This TCR beta chain was recovered during a study of regulatory T cells in long-lasting Graves disease (dated by TCRdb to the early 2020s). In the study overall: In the newly diagnosed Graves' disease group, patients had been taking antithyroid drugs for less than 3 months. Peripheral blood TCR sequencing and RNA sequencing compared persistent Graves' disease patients with newly diagnosed Graves' disease patients. The study was conducted in China and was registered as a clinical trial. A total of about 35 samples underwent TCR sequencing, from about 13 patients with persistent Graves' disease and around 20 patients with newly diagnosed Graves' disease.

The meaning of the sample's time point label: newly diagnosed GD, antithyroid drugs for less than 3 months. For both TCR sequencing and RNA sequencing, RNA was extracted from PBMCs using TRIzol. The diagnosis of Graves' disease was made according to American Thyroid Association guidelines. Patients were recruited from an endocrinology department in Xi'an, China. Each patient gave about 9.1 milliliters of peripheral blood, collected in an EDTA anticoagulant tube. PBMCs were isolated by Ficoll Paque Plus density gradient separation without further T cell sorting. An Agilent 2100 Bioanalyzer and agarose gel were used to check RNA quality, while a NanoDrop 2000 measured RNA concentration. Broad study findings and their caveats: Peripheral blood alone was examined, since thyroid tissue, which constituted the primary lesion, could not be accessed. Persistent patients shared more public clonotypes among themselves (2,741) than newly diagnosed patients did (more than 850). Persistent disease showed preferential use of TRBV28, TRBJ1-2 and TRBJ2-5, whereas newly diagnosed disease favored TRBV20-1 and TRBJ2-1. Lower TCR Shannon entropy and fewer highly expanded clones were observed in persistent Graves' disease patients than in newly diagnosed patients, which suggested clonal expansion. As a limitation, the authors acknowledged that the small sample size may reduce accuracy. Sequencing and analysis were limited to the TCR beta chain.

The library came from multiplex PCR. The run used an Illumina HiSeq 4000. To build TCR beta libraries, CDR3 regions were amplified by Arm-PCR using iRepertoire HTBI primers. Before sequencing, the PCR products underwent gel purification. Concerning the study's data processing: Across samples, fewer than 70 TRBV and around 15 TRBJ segments were identified and used for gene usage analysis of CDR3 amino acid clonotypes. Filtered high-quality paired reads were merged into contigs using COPE and FqMerger. BLAST was used to align contigs to the IMGT TRBV, TRBD and TRBJ reference genes, and CDR3 was defined following IMGT. Clonotypes above 0.1% frequency were classified as highly expanded clones. Shannon entropy was used to measure repertoire diversity, and the Gini coefficient was used to measure V-J evenness. A clonotype found in more than one individual was treated as public. TCRdb reprocessing: public reads trimmed at Q25 with fastp, clones called with MiXCR, in-frame beta chains kept. Under each unique CDR3 protein, matching rows form one entry showing the most common genes and DNA. The V and J calls were determined by TCRdb, not by the authors. In all, the sample holds 440,000 or so distinct CDR3 sequences, and about 15% of those were seen once. The ten largest account for over 15% of the sample.

This clonotype has at least ten counts. Its antigen target is currently unknown. One base away there is no much larger clone; base qualities are not given. From a lookup of the germline V gene, CDR1 and CDR2 are KGHDR and SFDVKD. V has 3 bases trimmed and J has 1 base trimmed; junction bases matching no gene number 4. Its CDR3 holds 16 amino acids, cysteine through phenylalanine. Of the read, only the CDR3 DNA is kept; its 48 bases are in frame from base 1. In addition, the sample was reused for a study of T cells in Graves' hyperthyroidism and ophthalmopathy. The second paper further reports: Stable Graves' hyperthyroidism was defined as the absence of progression to ophthalmopathy over 18 months of follow-up. Hyperthyroidism patients were newly diagnosed, with disease duration under 2 months, and aged 18 to 65 years. Any patient with an uncontrolled infection, another autoimmune disease, pregnancy or lactation was excluded. Diagnoses relied on clinical symptoms, serum thyroxine and TRAb, thyroid ultrasound and orbital computed tomography. A first-round RT-PCR of the TCR CDR3 used the HTBI primer set with the Qiagen OneStep RT-PCR kit. Most expanded thyroid clonotypes (frequency above 0.001) were also detected in blood, a finding suggesting that blood repertoires may reflect thyroid immune responses. A 13 V-J signature model separated ophthalmopathy from stable hyperthyroidism, with 87.88% sensitivity and about 81% specificity in cross-validation and 80%/75% in testing. In validation, progression to ophthalmopathy was predicted by the model with nearly 71% sensitivity and approximately 78% specificity, a median of approximately 6.5 months before onset. A discovery cohort of 95 to 100 patients, roughly 43 with Graves' ophthalmopathy and more than 55 with stable Graves' hyperthyroidism, was used to find distinguishing TCR V-J signatures. Prospective prediction of ophthalmopathy was tested in an independent validation cohort of approximately 18 hyperthyroidism patients and some 17 patients who later progressed to ophthalmopathy. The approximately 97 discovery patients were randomly divided into training and test sets at a 7:3 ratio. In several Graves' hyperthyroidism patients, the study also compared T-cell repertoires from thyroid tissue with T-cell repertoires from blood. After sampling, hyperthyroidism patients received methimazole starting at 30 mg daily, and ophthalmopathy patients received high-dose intravenous methylprednisolone. A second multiplex PCR round built the libraries, followed by size selection and purification. Sequencing of the libraries was done on an Illumina HiSeq2000 using paired-end 100 bp reads. SOAPnuke was used to process the raw data, with reads discarded if the reads contained adapters or uncalled bases, had a mean Phred below 15, or lacked an exact constant-primer or identifier match. High-quality paired reads were merged using COPE v1.2.5, and each unique nucleotide sequence was defined as a clonotype. MiTCR v1.1 was used to align clonotypes to the IMGT TRBV, TRBD and TRBJ reference segments. The analysis was restricted to V-J combinations with a frequency above 0.0001, which together covered over 99% of the repertoires. A TCS score was defined as the ratio of F50 (clonal expansion) to E x V (chaos), with BLOSUM62-based TCRdist applied between CDR3 peptides within each V-J. Welch's t-statistics and random forest reduced around 510 V-J features to 10 to 15, which were used in a naive Bayes classifier (R e1071). No statistical method was used to fix the sample size in advance, and group allocation was not hidden from the investigators. The paper describes TCR Vbeta CDR3 sequencing of about 140 peripheral blood samples, made up of 43 ophthalmopathy patients, around 78 hyperthyroidism patients and 17 progressor patients.

This TCR was recovered from a woman aged 30 to 39 with Graves disease. Donor details come from another sample of the same person, matched by shared clones. The sample here was peripheral blood mononuclear cells (PBMCs), taken at new diagnosis, from a patient treated with antithyroid drugs. The chain is encoded by TRBV24-1 joined to TRBJ2-1; TRBD2 agrees with 8 junctional bases. The nucleotide sequence reads as follows: TGTGCCACCAGTGATAATAGCGGGATTTCCTACAATGAGCAGTTCTTC. This codes for CATSDNSGISYNEQFF.